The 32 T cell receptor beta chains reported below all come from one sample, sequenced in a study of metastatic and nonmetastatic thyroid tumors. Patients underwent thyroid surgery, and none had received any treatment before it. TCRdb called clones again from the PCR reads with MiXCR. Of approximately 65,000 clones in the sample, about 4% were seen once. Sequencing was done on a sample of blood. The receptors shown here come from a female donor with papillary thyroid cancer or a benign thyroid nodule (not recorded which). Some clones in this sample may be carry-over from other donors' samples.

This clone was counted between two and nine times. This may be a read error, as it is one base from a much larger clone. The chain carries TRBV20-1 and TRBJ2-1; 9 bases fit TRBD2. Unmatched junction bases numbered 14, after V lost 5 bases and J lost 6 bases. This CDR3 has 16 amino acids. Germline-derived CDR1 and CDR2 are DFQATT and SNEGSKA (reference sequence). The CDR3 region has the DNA TGCAGTGCTGATTATCTCGCGGGAGGGCCCGGCAATGAGCAGTTCTTC. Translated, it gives CSADYLAGGPGNEQFF.

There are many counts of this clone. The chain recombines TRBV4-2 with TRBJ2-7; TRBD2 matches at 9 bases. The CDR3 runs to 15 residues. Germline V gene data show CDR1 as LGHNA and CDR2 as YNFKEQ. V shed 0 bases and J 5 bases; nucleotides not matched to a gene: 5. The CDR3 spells CASSQEIAGADEQYF. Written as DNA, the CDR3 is TGTGCCAGCAGCCAAGAGATAGCGGGAGCGGACGAGCAGTACTTC.

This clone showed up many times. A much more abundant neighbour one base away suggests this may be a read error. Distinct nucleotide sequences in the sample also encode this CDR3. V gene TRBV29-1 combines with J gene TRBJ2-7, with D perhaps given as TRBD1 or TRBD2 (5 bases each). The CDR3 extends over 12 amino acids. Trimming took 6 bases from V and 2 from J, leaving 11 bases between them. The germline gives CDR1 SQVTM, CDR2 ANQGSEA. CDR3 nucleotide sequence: TGCAGCGTAAGAGGGGTCGCCTACGAGCAGTACTTC. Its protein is CSVRGVAYEQYF.

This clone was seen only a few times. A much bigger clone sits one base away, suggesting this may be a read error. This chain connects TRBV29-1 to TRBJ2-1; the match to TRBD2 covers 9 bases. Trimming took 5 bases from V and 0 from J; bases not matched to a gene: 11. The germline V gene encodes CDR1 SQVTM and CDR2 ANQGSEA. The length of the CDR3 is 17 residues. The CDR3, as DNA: TGCAGCGTTCTTCTATGGACTAGCGTGCGCTCCTACAATGAGCAGTTCTTC. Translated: CSVLLWTSVRSYNEQFF.

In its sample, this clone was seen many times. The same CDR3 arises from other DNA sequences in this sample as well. CDR3 bases: TGTGCCAGCAGCCCCTTGGGGGGCAGGGGGCATCGGGCCCAGCATTTT. This gives the protein CASSPLGGRGHRAQHF. V usage is TRBV4-2 and J usage is TRBJ1-5, with 8 bases that match TRBD1. This CDR3 contains 16 residues. The germline V gene encodes CDR1 LGHNA and CDR2 YNFKEQ. J lost 11 bases, V lost 4 bases, and 16 bases had no gene match.

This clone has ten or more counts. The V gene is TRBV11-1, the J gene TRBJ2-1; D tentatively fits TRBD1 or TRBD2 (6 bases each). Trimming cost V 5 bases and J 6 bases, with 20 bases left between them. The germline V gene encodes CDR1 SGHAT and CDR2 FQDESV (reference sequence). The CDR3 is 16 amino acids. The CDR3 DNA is TGTGCCAGCAGCCCCCTTGACGGGGGCCCTACCAATGAGCAGTTCTTC. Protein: CASSPLDGGPTNEQFF.

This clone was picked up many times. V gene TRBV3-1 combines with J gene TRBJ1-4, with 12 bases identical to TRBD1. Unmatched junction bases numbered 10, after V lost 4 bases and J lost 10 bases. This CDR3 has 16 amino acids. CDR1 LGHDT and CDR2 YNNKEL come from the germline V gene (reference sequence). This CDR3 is CASSPQGGTGGGKLFF. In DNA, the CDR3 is TGTGCCAGCAGCCCCCAGGGGGGGACAGGGGGCGGAAAACTGTTTTTT. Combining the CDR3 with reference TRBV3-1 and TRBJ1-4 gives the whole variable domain DTAVSQTPKYLVTQMGNDKSIKCEQNLGHDTMYWYKQDSKKFLKIMFSYNNKELIINETVPNRFSPKSPDKAHLNLHINSLELGDSAVYFCASSPQGGTGGGKLFFGSGTQLSVL.

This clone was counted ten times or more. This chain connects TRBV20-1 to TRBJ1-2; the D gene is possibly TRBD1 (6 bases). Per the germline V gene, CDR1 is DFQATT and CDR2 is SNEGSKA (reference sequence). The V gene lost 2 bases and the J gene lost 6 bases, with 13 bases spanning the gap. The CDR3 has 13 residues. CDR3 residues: CSARRQVADGYTF. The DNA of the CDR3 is TGCAGTGCTAGAAGACAGGTAGCGGATGGCTACACCTTC.

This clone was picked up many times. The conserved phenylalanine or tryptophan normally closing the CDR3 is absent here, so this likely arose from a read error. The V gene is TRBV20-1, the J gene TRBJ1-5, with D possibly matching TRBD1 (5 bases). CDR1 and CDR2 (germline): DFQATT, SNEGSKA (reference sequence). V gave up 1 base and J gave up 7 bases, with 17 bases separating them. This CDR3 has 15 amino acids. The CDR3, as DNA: TGCAGTGCTAGAGTCCTGGGGGGACCCGGGCAGCCCCAGCATTCT. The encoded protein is CSARVLGGPGQPQHS.

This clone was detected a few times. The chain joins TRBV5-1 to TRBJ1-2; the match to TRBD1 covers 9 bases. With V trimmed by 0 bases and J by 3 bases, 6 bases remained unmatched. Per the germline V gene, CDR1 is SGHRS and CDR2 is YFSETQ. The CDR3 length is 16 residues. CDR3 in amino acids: CASSLATGTGHYGYTF. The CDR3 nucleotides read TGCGCCAGCAGCTTGGCCACCGGGACAGGGCACTATGGCTACACCTTC.

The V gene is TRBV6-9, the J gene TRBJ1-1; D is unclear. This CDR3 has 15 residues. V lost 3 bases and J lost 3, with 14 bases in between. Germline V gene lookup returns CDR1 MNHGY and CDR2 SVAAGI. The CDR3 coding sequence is TGTGCCAGCAGTTACGTCCAGGTCTTGTACACTGAAGCTTTCTTT. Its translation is CASSYVQVLYTEAFF.

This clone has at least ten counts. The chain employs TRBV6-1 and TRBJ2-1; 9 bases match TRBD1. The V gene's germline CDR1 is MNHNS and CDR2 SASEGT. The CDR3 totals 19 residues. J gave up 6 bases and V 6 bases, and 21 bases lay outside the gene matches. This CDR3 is CASSDPRTHTGGWSNEQFF. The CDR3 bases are TGTGCCAGCAGCGATCCCAGGACACACACAGGGGGCTGGAGCAATGAGCAGTTCTTC.

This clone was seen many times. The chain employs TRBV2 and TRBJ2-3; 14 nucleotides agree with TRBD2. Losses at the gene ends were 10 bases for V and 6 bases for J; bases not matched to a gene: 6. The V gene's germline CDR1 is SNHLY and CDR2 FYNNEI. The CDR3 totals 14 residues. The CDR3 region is CAIRTSGRWDTQYF. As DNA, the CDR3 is TGTGCCATCAGGACTAGCGGGAGGTGGGATACGCAGTATTTT.

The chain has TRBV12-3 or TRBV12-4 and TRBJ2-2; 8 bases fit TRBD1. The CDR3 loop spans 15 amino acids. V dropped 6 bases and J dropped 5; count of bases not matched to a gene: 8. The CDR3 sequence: CASSPTGDQTGELFF. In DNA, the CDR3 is TGTGCCAGCAGCCCGACAGGGGATCAAACCGGGGAGCTGTTTTTT.

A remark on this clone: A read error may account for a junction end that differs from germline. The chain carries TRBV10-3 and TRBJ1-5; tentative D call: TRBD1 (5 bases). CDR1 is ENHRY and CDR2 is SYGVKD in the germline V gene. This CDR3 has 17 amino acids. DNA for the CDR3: TGTACCATCAGTGAGTCGTGGGGCAGTTCTAGCAATCAGCCCCAGCATTTT. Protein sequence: CTISESWGSSSNQPQHF.

CDR3 coding DNA: TGCGCCAGCAGCTCATCACAGGCTGCGGAGACCCAGTACTTC. Residues: CASSSSQAAETQYF. This rearrangement joins TRBV5-1 to TRBJ2-5; a possible D gene is TRBD1 (5 bases). In germline, CDR1 is SGHRS, CDR2 YFSETQ. The CDR3 runs 14 residues. V lost 3 bases, J lost 5 bases, and 14 bases lay in between.

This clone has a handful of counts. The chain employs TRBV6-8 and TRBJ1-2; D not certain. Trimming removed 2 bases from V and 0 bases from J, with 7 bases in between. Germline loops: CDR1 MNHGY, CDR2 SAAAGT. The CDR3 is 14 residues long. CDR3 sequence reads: CASSYNRANYGYTF. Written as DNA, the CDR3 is TGTGCCAGCAGTTACAACAGAGCTAACTATGGCTACACCTTC.

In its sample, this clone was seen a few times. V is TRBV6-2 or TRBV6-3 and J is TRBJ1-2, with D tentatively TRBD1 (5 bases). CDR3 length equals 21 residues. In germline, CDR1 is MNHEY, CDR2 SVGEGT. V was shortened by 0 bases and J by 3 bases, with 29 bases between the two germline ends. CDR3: CASSYSKGRWTPGGKDYGYTF. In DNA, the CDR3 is TGTGCCAGCAGTTACTCAAAGGGGCGGTGGACGCCTGGGGGTAAAGACTATGGCTACACCTTC.

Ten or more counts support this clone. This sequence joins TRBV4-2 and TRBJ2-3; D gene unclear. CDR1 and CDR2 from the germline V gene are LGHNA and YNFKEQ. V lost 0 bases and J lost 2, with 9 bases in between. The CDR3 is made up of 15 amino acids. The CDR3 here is CASSQDGGNTDTQYF. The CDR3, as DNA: TGTGCCAGCAGCCAAGACGGCGGCAACACAGATACGCAGTATTTT.

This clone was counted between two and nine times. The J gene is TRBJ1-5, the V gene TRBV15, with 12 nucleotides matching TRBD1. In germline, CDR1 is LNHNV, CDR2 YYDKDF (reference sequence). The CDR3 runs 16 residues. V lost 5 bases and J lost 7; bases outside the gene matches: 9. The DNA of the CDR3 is TGTGCCACCAGCGGCGGGGACAGGGGGCGAACACAGCCCCAGCATTTT. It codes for CATSGGDRGRTQPQHF. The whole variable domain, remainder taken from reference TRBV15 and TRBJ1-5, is DAMVIQNPRYQVTQFGKPVTLSCSQTLNHNVMYWYQQKSSQAPKLLFHYYDKDFNNEADTPDNFQSRRPNTSFCFLDIRSPGLGDTAMYLCATSGGDRGRTQPQHFGDGTRLSIL.

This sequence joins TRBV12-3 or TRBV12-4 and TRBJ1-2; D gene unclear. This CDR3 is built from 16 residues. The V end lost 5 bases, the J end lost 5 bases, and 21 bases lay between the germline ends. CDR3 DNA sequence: TGTGCCAGCAGTCCGGTCCGTCTTCCAGAGAAGTATGGCTACACCTTC. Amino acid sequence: CASSPVRLPEKYGYTF.

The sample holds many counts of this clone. The CDR3 loop is CASSQAGQIHEQYF. The DNA for the CDR3 is TGCGCCAGCAGCCAGGCGGGACAAATCCACGAGCAGTACTTC. This chain uses TRBV4-1 with TRBJ2-7; the D gene could be TRBD1 or TRBD2 (6 bases each). The V end was cut by 3 bases, the J end by 5 bases, with 14 bases between. Germline loops: CDR1 MGHRA, CDR2 YSYEKL. CDR3 length: 14 amino acids.

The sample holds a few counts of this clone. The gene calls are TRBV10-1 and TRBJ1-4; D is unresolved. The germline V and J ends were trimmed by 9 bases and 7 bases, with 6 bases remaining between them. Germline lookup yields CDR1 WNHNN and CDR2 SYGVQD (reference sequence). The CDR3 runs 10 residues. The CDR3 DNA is TGCGCCAGACGGCGTGAAAAACTGTTTTTT. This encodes CARRREKLFF.

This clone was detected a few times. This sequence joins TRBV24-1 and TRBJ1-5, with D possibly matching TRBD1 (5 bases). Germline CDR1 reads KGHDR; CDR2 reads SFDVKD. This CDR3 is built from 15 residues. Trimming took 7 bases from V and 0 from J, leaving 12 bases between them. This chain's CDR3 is CATSQGLNSNQPQHF. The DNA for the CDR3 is TGTGCCACCAGCCAGGGACTGAATAGCAATCAGCCCCAGCATTTT.

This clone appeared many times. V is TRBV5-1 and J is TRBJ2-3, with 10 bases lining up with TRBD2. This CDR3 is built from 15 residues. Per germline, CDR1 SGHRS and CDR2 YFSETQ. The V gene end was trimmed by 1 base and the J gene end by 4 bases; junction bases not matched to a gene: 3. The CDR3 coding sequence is TGCGCCAGCAGCTTGCCTCTAGCGGGAGCAGATACGCAGTATTTT. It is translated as CASSLPLAGADTQYF.

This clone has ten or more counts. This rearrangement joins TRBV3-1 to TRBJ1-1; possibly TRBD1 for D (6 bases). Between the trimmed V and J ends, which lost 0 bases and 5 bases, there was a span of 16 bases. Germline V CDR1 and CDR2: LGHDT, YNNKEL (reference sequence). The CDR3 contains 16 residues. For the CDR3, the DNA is TGTGCCAGCAGCCAAGAAGCCTCGTTCAGGGGTACTGAAGCTTTCTTT. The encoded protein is CASSQEASFRGTEAFF. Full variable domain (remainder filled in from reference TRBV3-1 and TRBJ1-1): DTAVSQTPKYLVTQMGNDKSIKCEQNLGHDTMYWYKQDSKKFLKIMFSYNNKELIINETVPNRFSPKSPDKAHLNLHINSLELGDSAVYFCASSQEASFRGTEAFFGQGTRLTVV.

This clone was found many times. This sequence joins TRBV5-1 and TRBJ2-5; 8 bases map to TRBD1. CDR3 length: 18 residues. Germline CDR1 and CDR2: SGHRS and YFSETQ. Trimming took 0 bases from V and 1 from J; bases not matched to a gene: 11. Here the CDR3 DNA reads TGCGCCAGCAGCTTGGCCCCCCGGACAGGGCAACTCCAAGAGACCCAGTACTTC. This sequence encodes CASSLAPRTGQLQETQYF.

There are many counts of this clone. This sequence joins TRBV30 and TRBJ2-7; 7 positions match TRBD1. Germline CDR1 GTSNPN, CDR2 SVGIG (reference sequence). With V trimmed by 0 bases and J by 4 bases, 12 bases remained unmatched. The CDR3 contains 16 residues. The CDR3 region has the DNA TGTGCCTGGAGTGTACCCCCTGGGGCAGGGGGTTACGAGCAGTACTTC. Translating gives CAWSVPPGAGGYEQYF.

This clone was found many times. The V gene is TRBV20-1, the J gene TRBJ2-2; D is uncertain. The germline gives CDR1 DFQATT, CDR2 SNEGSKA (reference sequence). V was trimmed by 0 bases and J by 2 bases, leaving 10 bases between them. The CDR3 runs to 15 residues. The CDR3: CSARDPLFNTGELFF. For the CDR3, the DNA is TGCAGTGCTAGAGATCCCCTCTTTAACACCGGGGAGCTGTTTTTT.

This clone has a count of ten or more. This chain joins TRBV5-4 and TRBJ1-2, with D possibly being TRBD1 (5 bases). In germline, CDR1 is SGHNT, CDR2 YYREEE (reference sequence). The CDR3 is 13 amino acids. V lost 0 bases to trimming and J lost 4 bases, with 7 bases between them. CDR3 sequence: CASSLDRSYGYTF. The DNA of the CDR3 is TGTGCCAGCAGCTTGGACAGGTCCTATGGCTACACCTTC.

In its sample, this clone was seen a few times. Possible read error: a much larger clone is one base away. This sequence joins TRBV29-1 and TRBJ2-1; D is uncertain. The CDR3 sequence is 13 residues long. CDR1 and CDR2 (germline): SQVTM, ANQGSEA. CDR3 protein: CSVETPFFNEHFF. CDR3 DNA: TGCAGCGTCGAGACCCCATTTTTTAATGAGCATTTCTTC.

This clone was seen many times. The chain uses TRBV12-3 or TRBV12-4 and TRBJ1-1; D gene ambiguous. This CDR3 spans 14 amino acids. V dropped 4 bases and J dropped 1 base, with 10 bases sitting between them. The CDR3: CASSWGFANTEAFF. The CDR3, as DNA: TGTGCCAGCAGTTGGGGTTTTGCGAACACTGAAGCTTTCTTT.